A single sample is the source of the 12 T cell receptor beta chains below, sequenced in a study of a mutant IDH1 vaccine in newly diagnosed glioma. Method: immunoSEQ multiplex PCR; TCRdb's copy keeps in-frame clones and lacks some. The data contain tens of thousands of clones, about 89% of them seen just once; the ten biggest clones take up about 18%. Time point indicated: week 5, during vaccination. What each vaccine dose contained was 300 ug of mutant IDH1 20-mer peptide, accompanied by topical imiquimod. Their antigens remain unidentified. The sample here was PBMCs, taken from a glioma patient whose treatment included an IDH1 peptide vaccine. These receptors were collected from a man younger than 35 with glioma.

The chain couples TRBV4-3 to TRBJ1-2; D uncertain. V lost 1 base, J lost 7 bases, and 16 bases lay in between. Germline-derived CDR1 and CDR2 are LGHNA and YSLEER. There are 15 residues in the CDR3. CDR3 sequence reads: CASSQVAGWVGGYTF. In nucleotides, the CDR3 is TGCGCCAGCAGCCAAGTGGCGGGGTGGGTTGGTGGCTACACCTTC.

The chain carries TRBV6-5 and TRBJ1-1, with D possibly matching TRBD1 (5 bases). This CDR3 has 14 amino acids. In germline, CDR1 is MNHEY, CDR2 SVGAGI. Trimming removed 2 bases at V and 10 bases at J, with 17 bases between. CDR3 DNA: TGTGCCAGCAGTTACCCGGGCGCCGGGACGTCAGCTTTCTTT. It translates to CASSYPGAGTSAFF.

This chain connects TRBV29-1 to TRBJ2-7, with D unresolved. Trimming shortened V by 5 bases and J by 3 bases, and 20 bases separated the two germline ends. The V gene's germline CDR1 is SQVTM and CDR2 ANQGSEA. The CDR3 is 15 residues long. The CDR3 region is CSVYFSAGLHYEQYF. The DNA of the CDR3 is TGCAGCGTTTATTTTTCTGCTGGGCTCCACTACGAGCAGTACTTC.

The chain employs TRBV9 and TRBJ2-1; the match to TRBD2 covers 13 bases. Losses at the gene ends were 3 bases for V and 5 bases for J; bases not matched to a gene: 5. Germline loops: CDR1 SGDLS, CDR2 YYNGEE. The CDR3 runs to 16 residues. The chain's CDR3 is CASSAGTSGTNNEQFF. The CDR3 DNA follows: TGTGCCAGCAGCGCCGGGACTAGCGGGACAAACAATGAGCAGTTCTTC.

This chain uses TRBV5-1 with TRBJ2-7; 7 bases match TRBD1. The CDR3 has 15 residues. CDR1 SGHRS and CDR2 YFSETQ come from the germline V gene. V was pared by 1 base and J by 5 bases, with 9 bases of the junction left unmatched. The CDR3 is CASSLLETGSHEQYF. For the CDR3, the DNA is TGCGCCAGCAGCTTGTTGGAGACAGGGTCCCACGAGCAGTACTTC. The full variable domain, rest sourced from reference TRBV5-1 and TRBJ2-7, is KAGVTQTPRYLIKTRGQQVTLSCSPISGHRSVSWYQQTPGQGLQFLFEYFSETQRNKGNFPGRFSGRQFSNSRSEMNVSTLELGDSALYLCASSLLETGSHEQYFGPGTRLTVT.

The gene calls are TRBV4-1 and TRBJ2-3; tentatively, D is TRBD1 (6 bases). The CDR3 has 15 amino acids. Germline assignment: CDR1 MGHRA and CDR2 YSYEKL. The ends were cut back, 9 bases at V and 3 bases at J, with 19 bases in the middle. The CDR3 region is CASKQTGLATDTQYF. DNA for the CDR3: TGCGCCAGTAAACAAACAGGGCTCGCGACAGATACGCAGTATTTT.

The V and J genes are TRBV4-2 and TRBJ2-3; 8 bases agree with TRBD2. The CDR3 totals 19 residues. The germline V gene has CDR1 LGHNA and CDR2 YNFKEQ. V lost 2 bases and J lost 5; bases outside the gene matches: 18. CDR3 in amino acids: CASSQSFFPSGSIEDTQYF. The CDR3 DNA follows: TGTGCCAGCAGCCAATCCTTCTTCCCCAGCGGGAGTATTGAAGATACGCAGTATTTT.

This chain links TRBV7-2 with TRBJ2-5; tentative D call: TRBD2 (5 bases). V gave up 5 bases and J gave up 2 bases, with 9 bases separating them. From germline, CDR1 is SGHTA and CDR2 FQGNSA. This CDR3 is built from 13 residues. The CDR3 region is CASSPTRQETQYF. CDR3 bases: TGTGCCAGCAGCCCTACTAGACAAGAGACCCAGTACTTC. Based on the CDR3 plus reference TRBV7-2 and TRBJ2-5, the full variable domain is GAGVSQSPSNKVTEKGKDVELRCDPISGHTALYWYRQSLGQGLEFLIYFQGNSAPDKSGLPSDRFSAERTGGSVSTLTIQRTQQEDSAVYLCASSPTRQETQYFGPGTRLLVL.

V and J are TRBV2 and TRBJ2-7; 7 positions match TRBD1. After removal of 4 bases from V and 7 bases from J, the junction contained 7 bases not matched to a gene. This CDR3 contains 13 residues. Per germline, CDR1 SNHLY and CDR2 FYNNEI. CDR3 nucleotide sequence: TGTGCCAGCAGTGGGGCAGGGGGTCGTGAGCAGTACTTC. It encodes CASSGAGGREQYF.

The V gene is TRBV6-5, the J gene TRBJ2-5, with 7 bases lining up with TRBD2. This CDR3 spans 14 amino acids. From germline, CDR1 is MNHEY and CDR2 SVGAGI. The V segment lost 2 bases and the J segment 4 bases; nucleotides outside the gene matches: 4. DNA of the CDR3: TGTGCCAGCAGTTACGCGGGAGTCGGAGAGACCCAGTACTTC. Translating gives CASSYAGVGETQYF.

This clone appeared once. The V gene is TRBV5-6, the J gene TRBJ2-7; 7 positions agree with TRBD2. V gave up 0 bases and J gave up 5 bases; unmatched junction bases: 5. The germline CDR1 and CDR2 sequences are SGHDT and YYEEEE. This CDR3 is built from 14 residues. Here the CDR3 DNA reads TGTGCCAGCAGCTTGGGGACTAGGAGGAACGAGCAGTACTTC. Amino acid sequence: CASSLGTRRNEQYF.

The V gene is TRBV7-9, the J gene TRBJ1-1; TRBD1 is a possible D gene (5 bases). Germline V lookup: CDR1 SEHNR, CDR2 FQNEAQ (reference sequence). Between the trimmed V and J ends, which lost 8 bases and 2 bases, there was a span of 12 bases. The CDR3 covers 13 residues. Written as DNA, the CDR3 is TGTGCCAGCCGGGACGGAGTAAACACTGAAGCTTTCTTT. Residues: CASRDGVNTEAFF.